This section outlines one T cell receptor beta chain sequence together with its context. Its antigen is not known. The data are from a study of post-analysis software for immune sequencing data. In the study overall: Recorded disease courses covered relapsing-remitting, secondary progressive and progressive-relapsing multiple sclerosis. Some patients had no subtype annotation.

Researchers reported that TCR beta cDNA libraries carried unique molecular identifiers. The T cell input of about 1 to 10 million gave roughly 0.5 million cDNA molecules. TCRdb analysed the PCR reads with MiXCR anew, one entry per CDR3 protein. Of 450,000 to 700,000 distinct CDR3 sequences in the sample, 44% were seen once. Study results and limitations: A significant reduction in normalized Chao1 diversity was observed in multiple sclerosis patients versus controls. About five TRBV segments were more frequent in patients than controls; TRBV5-6, TRBV5-1 and TRBV20-1 belonged to this group.

The ends were cut back, 2 bases at V and 3 bases at J, with 14 bases in the middle. The CDR3 covers 15 residues. The chain employs TRBV12-3 or TRBV12-4 and TRBJ2-7; a weak D match, TRBD2 (6 bases). This clonotype originated in a girl between 10 and 17 years old with multiple sclerosis. The sample was blood. Here the CDR3 reads CASSLLWGDLYEQYF. The CDR3 bases are TGTGCCAGCAGTTTATTGTGGGGGGACCTCTACGAGCAGTACTTC.